This T cell receptor (beta chain) was sequenced in a study of T cells in Graves' hyperthyroidism and ophthalmopathy. Comment on this clonotype: One end of the junction varies from germline; a read error may be responsible.

What was amplified from RNA transcripts were TCR beta CDR3 regions. During a first-round RT-PCR of the TCR CDR3, the HTBI primer set was used. Each CDR3 protein is one row after TCRdb ran MiXCR on the multiplex PCR reads. The sample records 350,000 to 500,000 distinct CDR3 sequences, roughly 15% being singletons. The CDR3 is 14 residues long. Germline lookup yields CDR1 MNHEY and CDR2 SMNVEV (reference sequence). This receptor was identified in a woman aged 18-30 years with Graves' hyperthyroidism. The source material was blood. V and J are TRBV27 and TRBJ1-2; 10 bases line up with TRBD1. The CDR3 region has the DNA TGTGCCAGCAGTCCGGAGACAGGGGGCTATGGCTGCACCTTC. As protein: CASSPETGGYGCTF.